This T cell receptor (beta chain) was documented in a study of patients and donors after allogeneic stem cell transplantation. TCRdb fed the RT-PCR reads into MiXCR, producing one record per CDR3 protein. Of some 880,000 distinct CDR3 sequences in the sample, approximately 19% were seen once. This clonotype was observed a single time. The CDR3 is made up of 14 amino acids. Trimming shortened V by 2 bases and J by 3 bases, and 9 bases separated the two germline ends. The germline V gene encodes CDR1 LGHDT and CDR2 YNNKEL (reference sequence). This receptor was taken from a human donor who was either an allogeneic HSCT recipient or a stem cell or donor lymphocyte infusion donor (not recorded which). It is not recorded whose cells these are; they may come from a transplant donor. Sample: blood, either unsorted or a sorted T cell fraction (not recorded which). The chain is built from TRBV3-1 and TRBJ2-3, with D hard to call. The CDR3 loop is CASSQRLSTDTQYF. The CDR3 DNA sequence: TGTGCCAGCAGCCAAAGACTGTCGACAGATACGCAGTATTTT.